This TCR beta chain derives from a study of PD-1 blockade in classical Hodgkin lymphoma. Turning to the study itself: Intravenous nivolumab at 3 mg/kg was given to patients every 2 weeks. Study-wide results and caveats: CD4+ TCR diversity, unlike CD8+, rose significantly by C4D1. Healthy donors were reported to have higher baseline TCR diversity than newly diagnosed patients. For complete responders, baseline diversity was comparable to that of newly diagnosed patients.

For this clone: Antigen unknown.

Profiled with immunoSEQ multiplex PCR; TCRdb holds only in-frame clones, not every one. The sample lists tens of thousands of clones; about 92% were seen once. The patients all showed relapse after autologous stem cell transplantation, while their brentuximab vedotin exposure varied. The CDR3 is made up of 13 amino acids. Looked up from germline, CDR1 is SNHLY and CDR2 is FYNNEI. Losses at the gene ends were 8 bases for V and 5 bases for J; bases not matched to a gene: 7. This chain joins TRBV2 and TRBJ2-7, with TRBD1 matching over 9 bases. This material consisted of peripheral blood mononuclear cells (PBMCs), taken at baseline. The TCR originated in a human donor with classical Hodgkin lymphoma. CDR3 sequence: CASRGQGIHEQYF. CDR3 sequence (DNA): TGTGCCAGCCGGGGACAGGGAATCCACGAGCAGTACTTC.